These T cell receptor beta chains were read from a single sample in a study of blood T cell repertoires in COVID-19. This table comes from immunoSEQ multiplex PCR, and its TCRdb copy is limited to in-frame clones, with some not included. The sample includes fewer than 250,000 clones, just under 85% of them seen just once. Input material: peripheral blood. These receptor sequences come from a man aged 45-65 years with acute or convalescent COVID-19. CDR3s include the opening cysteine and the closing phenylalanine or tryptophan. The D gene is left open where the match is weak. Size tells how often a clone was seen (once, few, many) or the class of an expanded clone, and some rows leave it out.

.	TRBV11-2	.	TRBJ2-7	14	TGTGCCAGCAGCTTAGCTCCCGACAGCTACGAGCAGTACTTC	CASSLAPDSYEQYF
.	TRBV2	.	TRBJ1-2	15	TGTGCCAGCAGTGATCCTCCTAAAGCCTCCTATGGCTACACCTTC	CASSDPPKASYGYTF
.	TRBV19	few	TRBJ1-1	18	TGTGCCAGTAGTATAGACTGGGACAAGGGCGTTATGAACACTGAAGCTTTCTTT	CASSIDWDKGVMNTEAFF
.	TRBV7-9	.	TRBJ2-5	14	TGTGCCAGCAGCCGCGGATCGGTCGGGGAGACCCAGTACTTC	CASSRGSVGETQYF
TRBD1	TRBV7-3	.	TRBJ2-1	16	TGTGCCAGCAGCTTCAACCGGGACAGGGGGGTGAATGAGCAGTTCTTC	CASSFNRDRGVNEQFF
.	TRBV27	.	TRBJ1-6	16	TGTGCCAGCAGTCCCTTGGGGGGGACTCCAAATTCACCCCTCCACTTT	CASSPLGGTPNSPLHF
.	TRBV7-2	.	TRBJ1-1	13	TGTGCCAGCAGCTCTCTCAGCAGGGTGGATGCTTTCTTT	CASSSLSRVDAFF
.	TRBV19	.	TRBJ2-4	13	TGTGCCAGTACCACCCCGGGAGCAAACATTCAGTACTTC	CASTTPGANIQYF
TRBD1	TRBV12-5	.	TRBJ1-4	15	TGTGCTAGTGGTTTGCCGGAGCAGGGGGTTGAAAAACTGTTTTTT	CASGLPEQGVEKLFF
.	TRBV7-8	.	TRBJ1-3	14	TGTGCCAGCAGCCCGGAGCGGCCACCCGGGACCATATATTTT	CASSPERPPGTIYF
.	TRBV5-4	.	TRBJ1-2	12	TGTGCCAGCAGTTTAGCGGGGCATGGCTACACCTTC	CASSLAGHGYTF
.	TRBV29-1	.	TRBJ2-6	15	TGCAGCGTTGATGTGAGGGCCTCTGGGGCCAACGTCCTGACTTTC	CSVDVRASGANVLTF
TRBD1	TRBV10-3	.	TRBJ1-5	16	TGTGCCATCAGTGACCAAGACAGGGGGGGCAATCAGCCCCAGCATTTT	CAISDQDRGGNQPQHF
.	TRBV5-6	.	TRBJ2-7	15	TGTGCCAGCAGGGAGACAGTCTCCAGCTCCTACGAGCAGTACTTC	CASRETVSSSYEQYF
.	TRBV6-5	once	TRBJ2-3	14	TGTGCCAGCAGTTACTCGACAGACACAGATACGCAGTATTTT	CASSYSTDTDTQYF
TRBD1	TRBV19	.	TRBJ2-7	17	TGTGCCAGTAGTATCTTAGGCTCCGGGACAGGGGGCTACGAGCAGTACTTC	CASSILGSGTGGYEQYF
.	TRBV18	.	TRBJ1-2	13	TGTGCCAGCTCCCTGCAAGGGGTGGATGGCTACACCTTC	CASSLQGVDGYTF
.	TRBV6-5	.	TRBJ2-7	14	TGTGCCAGCAGGGCCCCGGGGGTCGCGCACGAGCAGTACTTC	CASRAPGVAHEQYF
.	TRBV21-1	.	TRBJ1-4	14	TGTGCCAGCAGGGAGTTGAGGTGGGATGAAAAACTGTTTTTT	CASRELRWDEKLFF
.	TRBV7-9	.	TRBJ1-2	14	TGTGCCAGCAGCTTAGACCGGGACATAAAGGGCTACACCTTC	CASSLDRDIKGYTF
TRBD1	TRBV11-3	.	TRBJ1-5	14	TGTGCCAGCAGCTCGGGACAGATCAATCAGCCCCAGCATTTT	CASSSGQINQPQHF
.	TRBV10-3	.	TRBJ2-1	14	TGTGCCTCTTTCTCCGGGACAACCGTCAATGAGCAGTTCTTC	CASFSGTTVNEQFF
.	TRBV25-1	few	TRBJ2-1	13	TGTGCCAGCAGTGAAGGAGGGGGCGATGAGCAGTTCTTC	CASSEGGGDEQFF
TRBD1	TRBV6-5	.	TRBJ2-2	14	TGTGCCAGCAGGGGACAGGGGAAGACCGGGGAGCTGTTTTTT	CASRGQGKTGELFF
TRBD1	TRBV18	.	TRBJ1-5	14	TGTGCCAGCTCACTGGAGGGGGCTAATCAGCCCCAGCATTTT	CASSLEGANQPQHF